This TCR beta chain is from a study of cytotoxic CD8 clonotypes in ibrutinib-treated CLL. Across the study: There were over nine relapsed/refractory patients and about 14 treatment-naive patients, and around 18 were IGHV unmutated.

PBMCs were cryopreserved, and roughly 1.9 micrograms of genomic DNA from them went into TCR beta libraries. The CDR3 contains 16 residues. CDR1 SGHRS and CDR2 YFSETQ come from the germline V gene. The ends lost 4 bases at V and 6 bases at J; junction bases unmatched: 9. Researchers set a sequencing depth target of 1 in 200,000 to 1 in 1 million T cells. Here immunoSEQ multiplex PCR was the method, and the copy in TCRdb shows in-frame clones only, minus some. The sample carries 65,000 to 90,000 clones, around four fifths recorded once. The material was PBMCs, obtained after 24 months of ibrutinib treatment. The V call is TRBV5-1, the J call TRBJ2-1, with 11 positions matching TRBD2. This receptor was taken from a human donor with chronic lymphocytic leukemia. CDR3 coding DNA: TGCGCCAGCAGCACCCTACTAGCGGGAGCGGTCAATGAGCAGTTCTTC. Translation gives CASSTLLAGAVNEQFF.